These 17 T cell receptor beta chains came from one sample sequenced in a study of chemoradiotherapy in HPV16-positive cancers. The assay was immunoSEQ multiplex PCR, and TCRdb's table has in-frame clones only and misses some. The sample has 9,900 or so clones, 65% to 80% seen once; the top ten hold approximately 13%. The source material was tumor tissue, sampled from a patient who underwent chemoradiotherapy. The receptors derive from a human donor with HPV-associated anogenital cancer.

This chain joins TRBV5-1 and TRBJ2-7; D gene unclear. The CDR3 contains 12 residues. Germline V gene data show CDR1 as SGHRS and CDR2 as YFSETQ. V dropped 0 bases and J dropped 5 bases, with 6 bases sitting between them. The CDR3 bases are TGCGCCAGCAGCTTGGTGCGGAACGAGCAGTACTTC. Translating it yields CASSLVRNEQYF. Together with reference TRBV5-1 and TRBJ2-7, the CDR3 gives the full variable domain: KAGVTQTPRYLIKTRGQQVTLSCSPISGHRSVSWYQQTPGQGLQFLFEYFSETQRNKGNFPGRFSGRQFSNSRSEMNVSTLELGDSALYLCASSLVRNEQYFGPGTRLTVT.

The chain uses TRBV29-1 and TRBJ2-1; tentatively, D is TRBD1 or TRBD2 (5 bases each). V was pared by 5 bases and J by 2 bases, with 16 bases between. Germline-derived CDR1 and CDR2 are SQVTM and ANQGSEA. The CDR3 totals 15 residues. The CDR3 sequence: CSVIPGRVAYNEQFF. CDR3 nucleotides: TGCAGCGTTATCCCAGGGCGGGTAGCCTACAATGAGCAGTTCTTC.

This clone was seen a single time. V gene TRBV7-8 combines with J gene TRBJ2-5; 9 bases agree with TRBD2. Per germline, CDR1 SGHVS and CDR2 FQNEAQ. The CDR3 is made up of 15 amino acids. J was trimmed by 1 base and V by 3 bases; bases with no gene match: 3. DNA of the CDR3: TGTGCCAGCAGCTTTATACTAGCGGGCCAAGAGACCCAGTACTTC. Translating gives CASSFILAGQETQYF.

Within the sample, this clone is large (0.1 to 1%). Different DNA sequences within this sample yield the same CDR3. J is TRBJ1-1 and V is TRBV9, with D possibly TRBD1 on 6 matching bases. V was pared by 0 bases and J by 3 bases, with 6 bases between. Germline values: CDR1 SGDLS, CDR2 YYNGEE. The CDR3 runs to 13 residues. The CDR3 DNA sequence: TGTGCCAGCAGCGTAGGACAGGACACTGAAGCTTTCTTT. Residues: CASSVGQDTEAFF.

Concerning this clone: The CDR3 does not end in the conserved phenylalanine or tryptophan, so this is likely a read error. No DNA is shown, since the ends of the CDR3 on it are uncertain; the CDR3 is the one TCRdb lists. The chain joins TRBV7-2 to TRBJ1-1. The CDR3 totals 9 residues, both ends included. The germline V gene encodes CDR1 SGHTA and CDR2 FQGNSA. CDR3: CASSLTDVK.

CDR3 bases: TGTGCCAGTAGTATACAACACGGAGAGGGCAATCAGCCCCAGCATTTT. Translation: CASSIQHGEGNQPQHF. The V gene is TRBV19, the J gene TRBJ1-5; D not certain. CDR3 size: 16 residues. Per the germline V gene, CDR1 is LNHDA and CDR2 is SQIVND (reference sequence). Trimming took 2 bases from V and 2 from J, leaving 13 bases between them.

V usage is TRBV2 and J usage is TRBJ2-7, with D possibly matching TRBD1 (6 bases). This CDR3 is 14 amino acids long. The V gene's germline CDR1 is SNHLY and CDR2 FYNNEI. V shed 4 bases and J shed 5 bases, with 15 bases lying between them. The CDR3 nucleotides read TGTGCCAGCAGTGTCACAGGGTTAATACACGAGCAGTACTTC. Amino acid sequence: CASSVTGLIHEQYF.

The rearrangement links TRBV7-9 to TRBJ2-2; no reliable D call. The CDR3 has 14 residues. CDR1 and CDR2 from the germline V gene are SEHNR and FQNEAQ (reference sequence). V was trimmed by 4 bases and J by 10 bases, leaving 16 bases between them. The CDR3 is CASSSIDGWPELFF. CDR3 DNA: TGTGCCAGCAGCTCCATCGACGGTTGGCCGGAGCTGTTTTTT.

The V gene is TRBV7-9, the J gene TRBJ1-6; D is unclear. CDR3 length: 15 residues. The germline V gene encodes CDR1 SEHNR and CDR2 FQNEAQ (reference sequence). Between the trimmed V and J ends, which lost 1 base and 10 bases, there was a span of 14 bases. The CDR3 reads CASSLGSVSLSPLHF. The CDR3 DNA reads TGTGCCAGCAGCTTAGGAAGTGTGTCACTCTCACCCCTCCACTTT.

The chain combines TRBV5-1 with TRBJ2-2; the match to TRBD2 covers 7 bases. Trimming took 4 bases from V and 3 from J; bases not matched to a gene: 12. The CDR3 is 17 residues long. Germline-derived CDR1 and CDR2 are SGHRS and YFSETQ. CDR3 sequence: CASSSTPGRGDTGELFF. The CDR3 coding sequence is TGCGCCAGCAGCAGTACCCCGGGCCGGGGGGACACCGGGGAGCTGTTTTTT.

In its sample, this clone ranks as large (0.1 to 1%). The chain recombines TRBV25-1 with TRBJ1-6; no reliable D call. This CDR3 region has 14 residues. Germline CDR1 reads MGHDK; CDR2 reads SYGVNS. Trimming took 3 bases from V and 9 from J, leaving 12 bases between them. The CDR3, as DNA: TGTGCCAGCAGTGACTATGGGGAGACTTCACCCCTCCACTTT. This translates into CASSDYGETSPLHF.

This chain joins TRBV6-1 and TRBJ1-1; the D is unclear. Trimming cost V 1 base and J 5 bases, with 8 bases left between them. The CDR3 sequence is 13 residues long. Germline values: CDR1 MNHNS, CDR2 SASEGT. The CDR3 sequence: CASSEERGTEAFF. The CDR3, as DNA: TGTGCCAGCAGTGAAGAGCGCGGAACTGAAGCTTTCTTT.

DNA for the CDR3: TGTGCCAGCAGCCCTCCGGGATCCAGGATCGGGGAGACCCAGTACTTC. Translation: CASSPPGSRIGETQYF. J is TRBJ2-5 and V is TRBV7-2, with D maybe TRBD2 (5 bases). In germline, CDR1 is SGHTA, CDR2 FQGNSA. Trimming took off 5 bases at V and 5 bases at J, with 21 bases between the two ends. The CDR3 has 16 residues.

V usage is TRBV7-8 and J usage is TRBJ2-1; no clear D. The CDR3 extends over 12 amino acids. Germline V gene sequence: CDR1 SGHVS, CDR2 FQNEAQ. V was shortened by 0 bases and J by 3 bases, with 0 bases between the two germline ends. The CDR3 sequence: CASSLAYNEQFF. The CDR3 nucleotides read TGTGCCAGCAGCTTAGCCTACAATGAGCAGTTCTTC.

This clone was detected only once. This chain links TRBV2 with TRBJ1-5; TRBD1 aligns across 8 bases. Looked up from germline, CDR1 is SNHLY and CDR2 is FYNNEI. Trimming took 1 base from V and 9 from J; bases not matched to a gene: 5. The CDR3 has 14 amino acids. The CDR3 sequence is CASSEGTGTSPQHF. The CDR3 nucleotides are TGTGCCAGCAGTGAAGGGACAGGGACTTCGCCCCAGCATTTT.

The chain's CDR3 is CASFRSSGNTIYF. For the CDR3, the DNA is TGTGCCAGCTTCAGGAGCTCTGGAAACACCATATATTTT. This chain connects TRBV6-6 to TRBJ1-3, with D unclear. Germline CDR1 is MNHNY and CDR2 is SVGAGI (reference sequence). CDR3 size: 13 residues. Trimming removed 8 bases from V and 0 bases from J, with 8 bases in between.

The chain recombines TRBV19 with TRBJ2-7, with D maybe TRBD1 (6 bases). Germline CDR1 is LNHDA and CDR2 is SQIVND (reference sequence). CDR3 size: 13 residues. V was cut by 5 bases and J by 4 bases, with 12 bases left in between. CDR3 DNA: TGTGCCAGTAGTTCCACAGGGAATTACGAGCAGTACTTC. Translating gives CASSSTGNYEQYF.